Each of the 5 T cell receptor beta chains below was sequenced from the same sample in a study of cytomegalovirus exposure and HLA in healthy donors. A multiplex PCR was run with 60 Vbeta primers and 13 Jbeta primers. Repertoires were generated with immunoSEQ multiplex PCR, while TCRdb's copy carries only in-frame clones and drops some. The data contain around 67,000 clones, about 65% of them singletons. The sequenced sample was PBMCs. These receptor sequences come from a woman aged 30 to 39 in good health and CMV-seronegative.

The rearrangement links TRBV2 to TRBJ1-2; TRBD1 aligns across 10 bases. The CDR3 loop spans 13 amino acids. Germline trimming cut 7 bases from V and 7 bases from J; bases unmatched to any gene: 6. CDR1 and CDR2 (germline): SNHLY, FYNNEI. The CDR3 DNA follows: TGTGCCAGCACTGGGACAGGGGAGGGTGGCTACACCTTC. Protein product: CASTGTGEGGYTF.

This clone has more than one count but fewer than ten. As DNA, the CDR3 is TGCAGCGACTGGGACAGCTATGGCTACACCTTC. It translates to CSDWDSYGYTF. The V gene is TRBV29-1, the J gene TRBJ1-2; the match to TRBD1 covers 7 bases. This CDR3 is 11 amino acids long. With 7 bases clipped from V and 4 bases from J, the junction kept 3 bases outside the gene matches. Germline assignment: CDR1 SQVTM and CDR2 ANQGSEA.

This clone was seen more than once but under ten times. The chain links TRBV7-9 to TRBJ1-2; TRBD1 matches at 10 bases. The ends lost 2 bases at V and 6 bases at J; junction bases unmatched: 6. The CDR3 is made up of 15 amino acids. CDR1 is SEHNR, CDR2 FQNEAQ, per germline (reference sequence). CDR3 sequence (DNA): TGTGCCAGCAGCTTACCACTCGGGACAGGGGATGGCTACACCTTC. It specifies CASSLPLGTGDGYTF.

This clone has more than one count but fewer than ten. The same CDR3 arises from other DNA sequences in this sample as well. V gene TRBV7-3 combines with J gene TRBJ1-2, with D possibly TRBD1 on 6 matching bases. V lost 2 bases and J 7 bases, leaving 11 bases between the germline ends. CDR3 length equals 13 residues. Germline CDR1 reads SGHTA; CDR2 reads FQGTGA. This CDR3 is CASSLGGARGYTF. The CDR3 DNA reads as TGTGCCAGCAGCTTAGGGGGGGCCCGTGGCTACACCTTC.

This clone was seen once. The rearrangement links TRBV7-2 to TRBJ1-5; D is undetermined. This CDR3 spans 13 amino acids. Deletions cut 0 bases from V and 4 bases from J, with 4 bases between. Germline CDR1 reads SGHTA; CDR2 reads FQGNSA. The CDR3 nucleotides read TGTGCCAGCAGCTTAGCGCGAAATCAGCCCCAGCATTTT. Translating gives CASSLARNQPQHF. Looking up the rest from reference TRBV7-2 and TRBJ1-5 gives the full variable domain: GAGVSQSPSNKVTEKGKDVELRCDPISGHTALYWYRQSLGQGLEFLIYFQGNSAPDKSGLPSDRFSAERTGGSVSTLTIQRTQQEDSAVYLCASSLARNQPQHFGDGTRLSIL.